This TCR beta chain was found in a study of cytomegalovirus exposure and HLA in healthy donors (dated by TCRdb to the late 2010s). For the wider study: In an earlier analysis of approximately 640 of the donors, around 300 Gb of sequence data and 117 million unique TCR beta sequences from about 179 million T cells were reported. About 280 gigabases of sequencing data and some 85 million unique TCR sequences were included in an early release covering around 650 HLA-typed donors. The genetic ancestry cluster associated with self-reported Caucasian donors included roughly 84% of the roughly 400 genotyped donors. The study aimed to test whether cataloging public T cell receptors could reveal signatures of past pathogen exposure. The study profiled the T cell repertoires of 500 to 800 subjects by immunosequencing and related them to cytomegalovirus serostatus. Besides the first cohort of hundreds of subjects, a separate validation cohort made up of 95 to 150 different subjects was used. To predict cytomegalovirus infection status, the study combined high-throughput TCR immunosequencing, statistical association of individual TCRs with disease status, and machine learning. A later analysis re-examined previously published TCR beta repertoires from 610 or so donors and added high-resolution HLA genotyping to investigate patterns of TCR occurrence. The later analysis used no new phenotypic data to find candidate immune exposures, relying instead on TCR beta sequences and their occurrence across donors. To decide whether each TCR beta V gene segment behaved as functional or pseudogenic, an earlier analysis of several hundred of the donors relied on high-throughput TCR beta sequencing. Donor age, sex, ethnicity and CMV serostatus were compiled together with the repertoire data. A later genetic analysis took genome-wide SNP genotypes for about three fifths of the 666 donors and used that subset as a discovery cohort. Every repertoire in the discovery cohort had been generated on one and the same sequencing platform. Class I and class II HLA loci were covered by the typing at four-digit resolution. The number of typed donors differed by locus: about 629-630 for A, B, C, DRB1 and DQB1; 522 for DQA1; some 590 for DPA1; and around 470 for DPB1. Because of strong linkage in the cohort, 4 to 6 DR-DQ haplotypes were treated as single units for association and clustering. Among 300 to 500 genotyped donors of the cohort, an average of roughly 230,000 unique TCR beta nucleotide sequences was sequenced per donor, of which about 19% were non-productive. General conclusions and limits of the study: Several of the top co-occurrence clusters appeared to be linked to parvovirus B19, influenza, CMV and Epstein-Barr virus, according to a later analysis. Linkage disequilibrium might explain the correlated functional status among segregating V segments, but an unknown experimental factor could not be ruled out. In vitro tests confirmed that a few of the cytomegalovirus-associated TCR beta chains recognize cytomegalovirus antigens. Because counts were too low, seventeen rarely observed V segments, including chromosome 9 orphons, were excluded from the earlier analysis of 587 of the donors. Broadly in line with IMGT annotations, most TCR beta V segments showed up in productive rearrangements about 90% or about 30% of the time in an earlier analysis of approximately 600 of the donors. In this cohort, only TCR beta chains were sequenced, and detectable features were limited by the absence of alpha or paired-chain data. HLA typing was unavailable for some donors at each locus, so association tests used only the typed subset. While some public TCRs were present in many individuals, most TCR sequences turned up only very rarely across donors. In the study, 150 to 200 TCR beta chains were listed as associated with cytomegalovirus. The authors suggested that the approach could potentially be generalized to other disease states and immunological phenotypes. Immune exposure information for the cohort was limited to CMV serostatus. The 87-base-pair reads could not distinguish some IMGT-functional V segments, including TRBV6-2 and TRBV6-3, so those segments were excluded. Compared with the approximately 710-donor mean, donors in an Asian-associated ancestry cluster had fewer N-insertions in productive TCRs, according to a later genetic analysis. Presence/absence analyses assumed roughly uniform sequencing depth across donors, an assumption that may not hold. An association between a missense DCLRE1C variant and V-gene and J-gene trimming of TCR beta chains was found in a later genetic analysis and replicated in an independent cohort. In a later analysis, HLA-associated TCR beta chains were found to be more clonally expanded and to have lower generation probabilities than equally common non-associated chains. In a later analysis, TCR association rates were found to vary across HLA loci, with the most associated TCRs seen for DRB1 alleles and the fewest for HLA-C alleles. A further reported finding was that TCR beta sequences accurately predicted the HLA-A and HLA-B alleles for most subjects in the first cohort. According to a later analysis, most CMV-associated TCR beta chains appeared to be HLA-restricted, and the HLA associations seemed to be driven largely by CMV exposure. A cluster of highly shared sequence variants was judged likely to be a technical artifact of the sequencing pipeline. Cytomegalovirus status was reported to be diagnosed by the classifier with high specificity and sensitivity in both the original and validation cohorts. In a later analysis, 16,951 TCR beta sequences were associated with specific HLA alleles at a false discovery rate of 0.05. Strong co-occurrence of HLA alleles, especially DR and DQ, made assigning TCR associations to individual alleles difficult.

The cohort comprised around 700 healthy bone marrow donors. At the time of sampling, every cohort member was nominally healthy, though immune exposures that went unrecorded were likely present. The donor was CMV seropositive and was included in the group of some 290 seropositive cohort members. A peripheral blood sample was provided by each donor, and peripheral blood mononuclear cells were used for TCR beta sequencing. Genomic DNA extraction from the blood cell samples was performed with the Qiagen DNeasy Blood Extraction Kit. The V end gives up 6 bases and the J end 7 bases, leaving 14 bases in the junction not matched to a gene. Reading from cysteine to phenylalanine, the CDR3 counts 16 amino acids. Only CDR3 DNA is held: 48 bases, read in frame from base 1. For CDR1 and CDR2, the germline V gene lists MDHEN and SYDVKM. Libraries were prepared through the immunoSEQ multiplex PCR assay. The multiplex PCR relied on a mix of 60 forward primers for TCR Vbeta segments and 13 reverse primers for TCR Jbeta segments. A multiplex PCR assay on genomic DNA amplified the CDR3 region of rearranged TCR beta genes. On the Illumina HiSeq System, the amplified TCR beta libraries were sequenced as 87-base-pair reads. Per the authors' processing: Across the roughly 640 repertoires, a later analysis counted 60 million to 90 million unique TCR beta chains, roughly 11 million of which were shared by at least two donors. Raw reads were error-corrected and collapsed into unique sequences by a nearest-neighbor algorithm in which closely related sequences were merged to remove PCR and sequencing errors. To assign V, D and J gene segments, CDR3 sequences were aligned to IMGT reference sequences. For a sequence to be retained, a match of at least six nucleotides was required to both a V gene segment and a J gene segment. A rearrangement counted as productive if the CDR3 had no stop codons and remained in frame with V and J, and every other rearrangement counted as non-productive. CDR3 was defined according to IMGT convention as the region running from the second conserved V-encoded cysteine to the conserved J-encoded phenylalanine. The earlier analysis of 587 of the donors excluded any sequence lacking an unambiguous match to a single V gene segment. An earlier analysis of a few hundred of the donors called V segments functional above 56.7% productive rearrangements and segregating when the between-donor standard deviation exceeded 5%. A statistical classification framework was developed to diagnose cytomegalovirus status using the catalog of TCR beta chain sequences. In a later analysis, TCR nucleotide sequences were compared against IMGT/GENE-DB human TR gene sequences so that V and J genes could be assigned. In a later analysis, CDR3 sequences and most-parsimonious VDJ recombination scenarios were assigned using the TCRdist pipeline. In a later analysis, each TCR beta chain was defined by its CDR3 amino acid sequence together with its V-gene family, and reads lacking a unique V-gene family were excluded. A later analysis removed several hundred highly shared, low-generation-probability nucleotide sequences to deal with suspected cross-contamination and a sequencing artifact. A later analysis calculated a clonal expansion index for each public chain from normalized within-repertoire ranks of inferred template counts. Generation probabilities in a later analysis came from a VDJ recombination model fitted to out-of-frame rearrangements, and those results were checked against IGoR. Hypergeometric tests were used in a later analysis to score TCR-TCR, TCR-HLA and TCR-CMV co-occurrence, with a repertoire-size bias correction applied to the TCR pairs. To estimate false discovery rates, a later analysis permuted the HLA or CMV assignments 20 times. In a later analysis, co-occurring TCRs were grouped with DBSCAN, and TCRdist sequence similarity was added when clustering was performed within HLA-allele-positive subsets. Repertoires with fewer than 30,000 or more than 120,000 public chains, plus five repertoires with anomalous nucleotide sharing, were excluded from co-occurrence clustering. What TCRdb holds here is the immuneACCESS table cut down to in-frame rearrangements. Part of the clones is not present; checked against another copy, under half of the missing clones reflect an unresolved V gene, and the others are unexplained. Clone size and the V and J calls come from that table; the DNA yielded D and trimming. This specimen's table enumerates roughly 220,000 clones. The top ten clones comprise roughly 1.2% of the sample.

A word on this clone: Its antigen is currently not known.

The chain joins TRBV28 to TRBJ2-3; a stretch of 9 junction bases matches TRBD1. This TCR was sampled from a girl aged 2-10 years in good health and CMV-seropositive. The specimen sequenced was PBMCs. The DNA reads TGTGCCAGCAGAGAAAACCCGGGACAGGGCCCTTATACGCAGTATTTT. This yields the protein CASRENPGQGPYTQYF.